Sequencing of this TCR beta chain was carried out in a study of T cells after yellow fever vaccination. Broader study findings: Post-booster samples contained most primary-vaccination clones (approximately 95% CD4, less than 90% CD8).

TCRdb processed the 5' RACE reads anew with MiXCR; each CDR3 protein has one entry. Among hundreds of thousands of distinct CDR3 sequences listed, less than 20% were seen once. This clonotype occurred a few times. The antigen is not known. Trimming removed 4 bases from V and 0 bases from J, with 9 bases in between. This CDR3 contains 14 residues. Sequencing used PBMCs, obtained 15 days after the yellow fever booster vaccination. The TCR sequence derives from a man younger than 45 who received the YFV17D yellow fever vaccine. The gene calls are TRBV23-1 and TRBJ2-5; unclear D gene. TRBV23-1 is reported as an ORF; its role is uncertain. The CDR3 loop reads CASSPSEYQETQYF. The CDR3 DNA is TGCGCCAGCAGTCCATCCGAGTACCAAGAGACCCAGTACTTC.